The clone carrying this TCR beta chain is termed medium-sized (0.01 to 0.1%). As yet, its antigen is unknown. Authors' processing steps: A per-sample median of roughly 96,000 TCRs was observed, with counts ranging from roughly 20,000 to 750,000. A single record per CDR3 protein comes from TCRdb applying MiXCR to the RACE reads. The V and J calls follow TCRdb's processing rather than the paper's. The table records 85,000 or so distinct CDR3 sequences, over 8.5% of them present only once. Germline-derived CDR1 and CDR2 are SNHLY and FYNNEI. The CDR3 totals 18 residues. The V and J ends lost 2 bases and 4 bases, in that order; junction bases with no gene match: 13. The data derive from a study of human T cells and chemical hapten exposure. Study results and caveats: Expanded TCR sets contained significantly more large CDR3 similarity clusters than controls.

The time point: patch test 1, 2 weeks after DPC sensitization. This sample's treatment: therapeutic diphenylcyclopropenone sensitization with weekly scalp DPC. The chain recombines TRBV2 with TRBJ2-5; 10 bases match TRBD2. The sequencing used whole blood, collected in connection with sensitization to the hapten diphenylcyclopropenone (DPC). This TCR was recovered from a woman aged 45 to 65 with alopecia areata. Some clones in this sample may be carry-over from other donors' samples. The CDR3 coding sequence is TGTGCCAGCAGTGAATTGGAGCGGGGGGGCAAGATACGAGAGACCCAGTACTTC. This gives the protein CASSELERGGKIRETQYF.